This TCR beta chain was captured by sequencing in a study of CD8 T cells in Susac syndrome. Germline V gene sequence: CDR1 MDHEN, CDR2 SYDVKM. V lost 5 bases and J 1 base, leaving 15 bases between the germline ends. This CDR3 region has 15 residues. Random hexamers were used to reverse transcribe the RNA input (roughly 0.5 to 1 ug). TCR beta CDR3 was amplified by immunoSEQ multiplex PCR. This amplification extended across 54 Vbeta and 13 Jbeta segments. TCRdb redid the calling of the immunoSEQ multiplex PCR reads with MiXCR, one entry per CDR3 protein. The sample gives about 140,000 distinct CDR3 sequences, 85% to 95% of which show up once; over 0.095% is in the top ten.

This sequence joins TRBV28 and TRBJ2-7, with D uncertain. Sample: CD4+ T cells from PBMCs. The sequence was collected from a human donor with multiple sclerosis. In DNA form, the CDR3 reads TGTGCCAGCAGTCCGTTAGGTCAGCCGTCCTACGAGCAGTACTTC. Protein sequence: CASSPLGQPSYEQYF.